The clone carrying this T cell receptor beta chain was seen only once. The CDR3 extends over 15 amino acids. Germline V gene lookup returns CDR1 SGDLS and CDR2 YYNGEE. The junction had 5 bases not matched to a gene; V was cut back by 0 bases and J by 5 bases. Per the original data handling: Amplifying reference gene primers gave estimates of nucleated cell counts. Method: immunoSEQ multiplex PCR; TCRdb's copy keeps in-frame clones and lacks some. From that table come the V and J calls and clone size; the DNA was used to work out D and trimming. The sample includes around 71,000 clones, around 86% of them seen just once. This sample was included in a study of blood T cell repertoires in COVID-19. In the study overall: Samples representing acute and convalescent COVID-19 were sourced from the United States, Italy and Spain. In each case, the material was cDNA or gDNA derived from T cells, B-cell-depleted T cells, or PBMCs.

Material for sequencing was peripheral blood. The gene calls are TRBV9 and TRBJ1-3; 7 nucleotides align to TRBD1. This TCR was sampled from an older woman with acute or convalescent COVID-19. The CDR3, as DNA: TGTGCCAGCAGCGTAGATTCGGACAGGCGAAACACCATATATTTT. It is translated as CASSVDSDRRNTIYF. The entire variable domain, with the rest obtained from reference TRBV9 and TRBJ1-3, is as follows: DSGVTQTPKHLITATGQRVTLRCSPRSGDLSVYWYQQSLDQGLQFLIQYYNGEERAKGNILERFSAQQFPDLHSELNLSSLELGDSALYFCASSVDSDRRNTIYFGEGSWLTVV.